A single sample gave rise to the 27 T cell receptor beta chains below, sequenced in a study of Ad26.COV2.S vaccination and SARS-CoV-2 variants. Stated treatment: roughly 19 received Ad26.COV2.S at low or high dose, single or two shots; 5 received placebo; per-sample allocation not given. Samples came from day 63 after the first vaccine or placebo injection. Profiling relied on immunoSEQ multiplex PCR, and the TCRdb table lists in-frame clones only, not all of them. The sample carries under 550,000 clones, roughly 90% recorded once. The sample in question was peripheral blood, obtained in a trial of Ad26.COV2.S vaccine versus placebo. These receptors were obtained from a person aged 18-65 years who received the Ad26.COV2.S COVID-19 vaccine or a placebo.

This clone appeared once. V gene TRBV21-1 combines with J gene TRBJ1-5. TRBV21-1 counts as a pseudogene. CDR3 length: 15 amino acids. In DNA, the CDR3 is TGTGCCAGCAGCAAAGCGCCCGGGGGGGAACAGCCCCAGCATTTT. Protein product: CASSKAPGGEQPQHF.

This chain uses TRBV5-1 with TRBJ1-3; 7 bases agree with TRBD1. The V gene end was trimmed by 4 bases and the J gene end by 4 bases; junction bases not matched to a gene: 5. The CDR3 runs to 14 residues. CDR1 is SGHRS and CDR2 is YFSETQ in the germline V gene. The CDR3 nucleotides read TGCGCCAGCAGCCCTACAGGGGTGGGAAACACCATATATTTT. The encoded protein is CASSPTGVGNTIYF.

Only a few counts were recorded for this clone. V gene TRBV30 combines with J gene TRBJ2-7, with D possibly matching TRBD2 (6 bases). The CDR3 totals 14 residues. Germline assignment: CDR1 GTSNPN and CDR2 SVGIG (reference sequence). Trimming left V 0 bases short and J 5 bases short, with 14 bases between. The CDR3 region has the DNA TGTGCCTGGAGTGTTCCGGGAGTAAGGCACGAGCAGTACTTC. Protein product: CAWSVPGVRHEQYF. Full variable domain (missing parts from reference TRBV30 and TRBJ2-7): SQTIHQWPATLVQPVGSPLSLECTVEGTSNPNLYWYRQAAGRGLQLLFYSVGIGQISSEVPQNLSASRPQDRQFILSSKKLLLSDSGFYLCAWSVPGVRHEQYFGPGTRLTVT.

The chain uses TRBV7-9 and TRBJ2-7; D might be TRBD1 or TRBD2, each matching 5 bases. Germline CDR1 is SEHNR and CDR2 is FQNEAQ (reference sequence). This CDR3 is 15 amino acids long. The V gene lost 3 bases and the J gene lost 11 bases, with 23 bases spanning the gap. The CDR3 loop is CASSFAPGRVPREYF. Written as DNA, the CDR3 is TGTGCCAGCAGCTTCGCACCGGGACGGGTCCCGAGGGAGTACTTC.

This clone was detected once. V and J are TRBV4-2 and TRBJ2-7; 10 bases agree with TRBD1. Germline V gene data show CDR1 as LGHNA and CDR2 as YNFKEQ. V shed 4 bases, J shed 3 bases, and the junction held 3 bases outside the gene matches. The CDR3 extends over 14 amino acids. The CDR3 region has the DNA TGTGCCAGCAGCCGCCGGGACAGGGGCTACGAGCAGTACTTC. This gives the protein CASSRRDRGYEQYF.

The chain links TRBV7-2 to TRBJ2-2, with a weak D call TRBD2 (5 bases). CDR3 length equals 16 residues. V was pared by 1 base and J by 5 bases, with 14 bases between. Germline values: CDR1 SGHTA, CDR2 FQGNSA. The CDR3 region has the DNA TGTGCCAGCAGCTTAGGGAGTGAGGGCGTAACCGGGGAGCTGTTTTTT. Protein product: CASSLGSEGVTGELFF.

V is TRBV5-6 and J is TRBJ2-1, with TRBD2 matching over 9 bases. This CDR3 contains 16 residues. After removal of 4 bases from V and 9 bases from J, the junction contained 14 bases not matched to a gene. CDR1 SGHDT and CDR2 YYEEEE come from the germline V gene. As DNA, the CDR3 is TGTGCCAGCAGCCGACCCATTGGCGGGGGGGTCTTTGAGCAGTTCTTC. It is translated as CASSRPIGGGVFEQFF. The entire variable domain, with the rest obtained from reference TRBV5-6 and TRBJ2-1, is as follows: DAGVTQSPTHLIKTRGQQVTLRCSPKSGHDTVSWYQQALGQGPQFIFQYYEEEERQRGNFPDRFSGHQFPNYSSELNVNALLLGDSALYLCASSRPIGGGVFEQFFGPGTRLTVL.

This chain uses TRBV19 with TRBJ2-1; D ambiguous. Germline V gives CDR1 LNHDA, CDR2 SQIVND (reference sequence). The CDR3 consists of 15 residues. V was shortened by 1 base and J by 6 bases, with 13 bases between the two germline ends. The DNA of the CDR3 is TGTGCCAGTAGTATAGCACAGCATTTCAGCAATGAGCAGTTCTTC. Protein: CASSIAQHFSNEQFF.

This clone was counted only a few times. The rearrangement uses TRBV4-2 and TRBJ1-5; D gene ambiguous. The CDR3 has 15 amino acids. Germline V lookup: CDR1 LGHNA, CDR2 YNFKEQ. Trimming removed 1 base at V and 9 bases at J, with 16 bases between. CDR3 region: CASSQGETSHRPQHF. The CDR3 bases are TGTGCCAGCAGCCAAGGCGAGACAAGTCATCGGCCCCAGCATTTT.

This sequence joins TRBV4-3 and TRBJ2-7; 7 bases map to TRBD1. Germline V CDR1 and CDR2: LGHNA, YSLEER. V shed 3 bases, J shed 4 bases, and the junction held 9 bases outside the gene matches. The CDR3 covers 15 residues. The CDR3 region has the DNA TGCGCCAGCAGCCAGACCCGACAGGGCGGGTACGAGCAGTACTTC. This sequence encodes CASSQTRQGGYEQYF.

The chain employs TRBV6-2 or TRBV6-3 and TRBJ2-7, with TRBD1 matching over 8 bases. V was pared by 2 bases and J by 2 bases, with 2 bases of the junction left unmatched. Germline V lookup: CDR1 MNHEY, CDR2 SVGEGT. This CDR3 region has 14 residues. CDR3 region: CASSYQGAAYEQYF. The CDR3 DNA follows: TGTGCCAGCAGTTACCAGGGGGCAGCCTACGAGCAGTACTTC.

The V gene is TRBV7-6, the J gene TRBJ2-7; no firm D call. CDR1 SGHVS and CDR2 FNYEAQ come from the germline V gene. There are 14 residues in the CDR3. V gave up 5 bases and J gave up 3 bases, with 14 bases separating them. The CDR3 loop reads CASSRTPAGYEQYF. The CDR3 DNA sequence: TGTGCCAGCAGCCGGACGCCCGCCGGCTACGAGCAGTACTTC.

V is TRBV10-1 and J is TRBJ1-5; no firm D call. Germline CDR1 and CDR2: WNHNN and SYGVQD (reference sequence). This CDR3 is 13 amino acids long. Trimming removed 6 bases from V and 2 bases from J, with 8 bases in between. As DNA, the CDR3 is TGCGCCAGCAGCCGTATGGGCAATCAGCCCCAGCATTTT. Protein product: CASSRMGNQPQHF.

V is TRBV19 and J is TRBJ1-2; tentatively, D is TRBD1 (5 bases). Germline V gene sequence: CDR1 LNHDA, CDR2 SQIVND (reference sequence). The ends were cut back, 7 bases at V and 8 bases at J, with 23 bases in the middle. CDR3 length equals 15 residues. CDR3 in amino acids: CASNGQGLKTGGYTF. As DNA, the CDR3 is TGTGCCAGTAACGGGCAGGGCCTTAAAACGGGCGGCTACACCTTC.

The rearrangement joins TRBV28 to TRBJ1-2, with D perhaps matching TRBD1 (5 bases). The CDR3 is made up of 15 amino acids. V lost 5 bases and J lost 0, with 13 bases in between. Looked up from germline, CDR1 is MDHEN and CDR2 is SYDVKM. The CDR3 is CASSPDSPSNYGYTF. In DNA, the CDR3 is TGTGCCAGCAGTCCAGACAGCCCTTCTAACTATGGCTACACCTTC.

The J gene is TRBJ2-3, the V gene TRBV18; TRBD2 matches 11 bases. The CDR3 length is 16 residues. The J segment lost 0 bases and the V segment lost 3 bases, leaving 2 bases of the junction unmatched. Looked up from germline, CDR1 is KGHSH and CDR2 is LQKENI. CDR3 region: CASSPGTSGSTDTQYF. The DNA for the CDR3 is TGTGCCAGCTCACCCGGGACTAGCGGTAGCACAGATACGCAGTATTTT.

This clone was found once. The chain recombines TRBV7-3 with TRBJ2-5, with 9 positions matching TRBD2. The CDR3 has 17 residues. The ends lost 2 bases at V and 2 bases at J; junction bases unmatched: 9. The germline gives CDR1 SGHTA, CDR2 FQGTGA. The CDR3 here is CASSLGASGVLQETQYF. Written as DNA, the CDR3 is TGTGCCAGCAGCTTAGGGGCTAGCGGGGTGCTACAAGAGACCCAGTACTTC.

This rearrangement joins TRBV13 to TRBJ1-1; weak D call: TRBD1 (6 bases). Germline values: CDR1 PRHDT, CDR2 FYEKMQ (reference sequence). This CDR3 comprises 16 residues. V was cut by 8 bases and J by 4 bases, with 23 bases left in between. In DNA form, the CDR3 reads TGTGCCAGCTCGGAGCAGGGGAGTTTTGTGGGCACTGAAGCTTTCTTT. Encoded protein: CASSEQGSFVGTEAFF.

V is TRBV16 and J is TRBJ2-7; D is possibly TRBD1 (5 bases). The germline V and J ends were trimmed by 5 bases and 1 base, with 12 bases remaining between them. The CDR3 is 14 amino acids. Germline V CDR1 and CDR2: KGHSY, FQNENV. The CDR3 is CASSYYRSSYEQYF. The CDR3 DNA is TGTGCCAGCAGCTACTACAGGAGTTCCTACGAGCAGTACTTC.

The chain links TRBV19 to TRBJ1-2; 7 bases line up with TRBD1. The CDR3 contains 15 residues. V trimming: 5 bases; J trimming: 6 bases; junction bases outside the gene matches: 12. CDR1 LNHDA and CDR2 SQIVND come from the germline V gene (reference sequence). CDR3 in amino acids: CASSEPGQPRNGYTF. The CDR3 nucleotides read TGTGCCAGTAGTGAACCGGGACAGCCCAGGAATGGCTACACCTTC.

The V and J genes are TRBV19 and TRBJ2-1; 7 bases fit TRBD1. The CDR3 contains 13 residues. Per germline, CDR1 LNHDA and CDR2 SQIVND (reference sequence). The V gene end was trimmed by 4 bases and the J gene end by 9 bases; junction bases not matched to a gene: 6. As DNA, the CDR3 is TGTGCCAGTAGTAACACCTACAGGGGTGAGCAGTTCTTC. Amino acids: CASSNTYRGEQFF. The whole variable domain, remainder taken from reference TRBV19 and TRBJ2-1, is DGGITQSPKYLFRKEGQNVTLSCEQNLNHDAMYWYRQDPGQGLRLIYYSQIVNDFQKGDIAEGYSVSREKKESFPLTVTSAQKNPTAFYLCASSNTYRGEQFFGPGTRLTVL.

The V gene is TRBV30, the J gene TRBJ2-2, with TRBD1 matching 8 bases. The CDR3 runs to 15 residues. The trim removed 3 bases at V and 2 bases at J, leaving 5 bases unmatched. The germline gives CDR1 GTSNPN, CDR2 SVGIG (reference sequence). CDR3 residues: CAWSGQGINTGELFF. DNA for the CDR3: TGTGCCTGGAGCGGACAGGGAATAAACACCGGGGAGCTGTTTTTT.

The chain uses TRBV7-9 and TRBJ1-6; 9 bases map to TRBD1. The CDR3 is 14 residues long. V lost 6 bases and J lost 10; bases outside the gene matches: 7. CDR1 is SEHNR, CDR2 FQNEAQ, per germline (reference sequence). CDR3 region: CASSFPGQGSPLHF. The CDR3 region has the DNA TGTGCCAGCAGTTTCCCGGGACAGGGCTCACCCCTCCACTTT.

The V call is TRBV5-4, the J call TRBJ2-7; no definite D call. Trimming took off 4 bases at V and 4 bases at J, with 15 bases between the two ends. The CDR3 totals 14 residues. In germline, CDR1 is SGHNT, CDR2 YYREEE (reference sequence). CDR3 bases: TGTGCCAGCAGCCCCGCTGTGGAGCTGTACGAGCAGTACTTC. As protein: CASSPAVELYEQYF.

This clone has a single count. The rearrangement links TRBV5-1 to TRBJ1-1; the D is unclear. This CDR3 is built from 15 residues. Trimming pared 3 bases from V and 3 bases from J, leaving 15 bases between. Germline assignment: CDR1 SGHRS and CDR2 YFSETQ. The CDR3 bases are TGCGCCAGCAGCTCCTACGGATCCCTGGACACTGAAGCTTTCTTT. Amino acid sequence: CASSSYGSLDTEAFF. Using reference TRBV5-1 and TRBJ1-1 for the parts outside the CDR3, the full variable domain is KAGVTQTPRYLIKTRGQQVTLSCSPISGHRSVSWYQQTPGQGLQFLFEYFSETQRNKGNFPGRFSGRQFSNSRSEMNVSTLELGDSALYLCASSSYGSLDTEAFFGQGTRLTVV.

The V call is TRBV10-1, the J call TRBJ2-3, with 10 bases identical to TRBD2. The CDR3 has 18 residues. Germline assignment: CDR1 WNHNN and CDR2 SYGVQD (reference sequence). V lost 2 bases, J lost 5 bases, and 13 bases stayed unmatched. Written as DNA, the CDR3 is TGCGCCAGCAGTGAGGAGGCTAGCGGGGGAGGTTGGAAAGATACGCAGTATTTT. Translating gives CASSEEASGGGWKDTQYF.

This clone has more than one count but fewer than ten. The gene calls are TRBV6-1 and TRBJ1-1, with TRBD1 matching 7 bases. With V trimmed by 3 bases and J by 3 bases, 4 bases remained unmatched. Germline V gene sequence: CDR1 MNHNS, CDR2 SASEGT. The CDR3 sequence is 14 residues long. CDR3 sequence: CASSDRGLDTEAFF. CDR3 nucleotides: TGTGCCAGCAGTGACAGGGGGTTGGACACTGAAGCTTTCTTT.